These 3 T cell receptor beta chains were sequenced from one sample in a study of T cells in Graves' hyperthyroidism and ophthalmopathy. Amplification of TCR beta CDR3 regions was performed using RNA transcripts as template. First-round RT-PCR with HTBI primers amplified the TCR CDR3 region. TCRdb recomputed calls from the multiplex PCR reads with MiXCR, one row per CDR3 protein. The sample includes over 650,000 distinct CDR3 sequences, over 15% of them seen just once. Sequenced sample: blood. These receptors originate from a man between 18 and 29 years old with Graves' hyperthyroidism.

This clonotype was recorded many times. The V and J genes are TRBV28 and TRBJ2-7, with D unclear. V was trimmed by 1 base and J by 0 bases, leaving 7 bases between them. Germline loops: CDR1 MDHEN, CDR2 SYDVKM. This CDR3 has 14 residues. CDR3 sequence reads: CASSLFGPSYEQYF. In nucleotides, the CDR3 is TGTGCCAGCAGTTTATTCGGACCCTCCTACGAGCAGTACTTC.

This clonotype was seen a handful of times. The genes are TRBV13 and TRBJ2-2, with D possibly being TRBD2 (5 bases). Germline-derived CDR1 and CDR2 are PRHDT and FYEKMQ (reference sequence). This CDR3 is built from 17 residues. V gave up 0 bases and J gave up 0 bases, with 11 bases separating them. CDR3 sequence reads: CASSLGLAGSNTGELFF. DNA of the CDR3: TGTGCCAGCAGCTTAGGCCTCGCGGGTTCGAACACCGGGGAGCTGTTTTTT.

The chain couples TRBV3-1 to TRBJ2-5, with D perhaps being TRBD1 or TRBD2 (5 bases each). There are 15 residues in the CDR3. Germline lookup yields CDR1 LGHDT and CDR2 YNNKEL (reference sequence). Between the trimmed V and J ends, which lost 2 bases and 1 base, there was a span of 11 bases. The CDR3 sequence is CASSQYWDGQETQYF. As DNA, the CDR3 is TGTGCCAGCAGCCAATACTGGGACGGCCAAGAGACCCAGTACTTC.